This TCR beta chain was identified in a study of T cells in Graves' hyperthyroidism and ophthalmopathy. Study conclusions and caveats: Through a model of 13 V-J features, ophthalmopathy was separated from stable hyperthyroidism.

This clonotype was seen at least ten times. The antigen is undetermined. RNA transcripts yielded amplified TCR beta CDR3 regions. HTBI primers were employed in a first-round RT-PCR of the TCR CDR3. MiXCR, applied by TCRdb to the multiplex PCR reads, yields one record per CDR3 protein. The sample lists under 350,000 distinct CDR3 sequences; about 20% were seen once. Newly diagnosed hyperthyroidism, duration under 2 months, in patients aged 18 to 65. Exclusions: uncontrolled infection, other autoimmune disease, pregnancy, lactation. Clinical symptoms, serum thyroxine and TRAb, thyroid ultrasound and orbital computed tomography were used for the diagnoses. The sequencing input was blood. This receptor was obtained from a woman aged 45-65 years with Graves' hyperthyroidism.

The CDR3 protein is CAWNRGASTDTQYF. CDR3 nucleotide sequence: TGTGCCTGGAACAGGGGCGCGAGCACAGATACGCAGTATTTT. The rearrangement joins TRBV30 to TRBJ2-3; TRBD1 agrees at 7 bases. Germline V CDR1 and CDR2: GTSNPN, SVGIG (reference sequence). V gave up 4 bases and J gave up 0 bases; unmatched junction bases: 4. The CDR3 is 14 residues long.